Each of the 25 T cell receptor beta chains below was sequenced from the same sample in a study of blood T cell repertoires in COVID-19. Assay used: immunoSEQ multiplex PCR; TCRdb lists only in-frame clones, some missing. Among approximately 190,000 clones listed, around 90% were seen once. The sequenced material came from peripheral blood. These TCRs come from a man between 50 and 59 years old with acute or convalescent COVID-19.

The V and J genes are TRBV5-6 and TRBJ1-2; tentative D call: TRBD1 (6 bases). Trimming left V 3 bases short and J 4 bases short, with 10 bases between. The CDR3 runs to 13 residues. The germline V gene has CDR1 SGHDT and CDR2 YYEEEE. The CDR3 DNA follows: TGTGCCAGCAGCTCCCTGACAGGCTATGGCTACACCTTC. Translated, it gives CASSSLTGYGYTF.

V usage is TRBV19 and J usage is TRBJ1-2; unclear D gene. The CDR3 is made up of 14 amino acids. Germline V gives CDR1 LNHDA, CDR2 SQIVND (reference sequence). V was trimmed by 5 bases and J by 5 bases, leaving 15 bases between them. For the CDR3, the DNA is TGTGCCAGTAGTTCGAGGGCTCAAGGGTATGGCTACACCTTC. Amino acid sequence: CASSSRAQGYGYTF.

This chain joins TRBV18 and TRBJ1-1; no definite D call. The CDR3 spans 12 residues. The germline CDR1 and CDR2 sequences are KGHSH and LQKENI. Trimming shortened V by 2 bases and J by 6 bases, and 7 bases separated the two germline ends. CDR3 residues: CASSPVTAEAFF. CDR3 nucleotide sequence: TGTGCCAGCTCACCAGTCACAGCTGAAGCTTTCTTT.

The chain links TRBV3-1 (or the pseudogene TRBV3-2) to TRBJ1-1, with a weak D call TRBD1 (5 bases). Germline V lookup: CDR1 LGHDT, CDR2 YNNKEL (reference sequence). The CDR3 spans 15 residues. V was pared by 0 bases and J by 7 bases, with 15 bases between. The CDR3 sequence is CASSQDPGQGREAFF. In DNA form, the CDR3 reads TGTGCCAGCAGCCAAGATCCTGGACAAGGGCGTGAAGCTTTCTTT.

The V gene is TRBV21-1, the J gene TRBJ1-1. TRBV21-1 has pseudogene status. The CDR3 is made up of 16 amino acids. This CDR3 reads CASSPLEERAHPEAFF. CDR3 nucleotide sequence: TGTGCCAGCAGCCCCCTTGAGGAGAGGGCACACCCTGAAGCTTTCTTT.

V is TRBV6-1 and J is TRBJ2-7; 7 bases are a match to TRBD1. Germline lookup yields CDR1 MNHNS and CDR2 SASEGT. The CDR3 is 13 amino acids. V shed 9 bases and J 4 bases; nucleotides not matched to a gene: 9. The CDR3 sequence is CASRGQALYEQYF. The CDR3 DNA reads as TGTGCCAGTCGTGGACAGGCCCTTTACGAGCAGTACTTC.

The chain is built from TRBV7-9 and TRBJ2-2, with 9 bases aligning to TRBD2. Germline assignment: CDR1 SEHNR and CDR2 FQNEAQ (reference sequence). The CDR3 loop spans 17 amino acids. Unmatched junction bases numbered 13, after V lost 5 bases and J lost 6 bases. CDR3 nucleotides: TGTGCCAGCAGCCACGCGAGGGGGACTAGCTCCGCCGGGGAGCTGTTTTTT. As protein: CASSHARGTSSAGELFF.

As to this clone: The identical CDR3 is also encoded by other nucleotide sequences in the sample. The V call is TRBV9, the J call TRBJ2-5, with D maybe TRBD2 (6 bases). The CDR3 spans 14 residues. Germline loops: CDR1 SGDLS, CDR2 YYNGEE. Trimming removed 0 bases from V and 5 bases from J, with 11 bases in between. The CDR3 sequence is CASSVATRGETQYF. CDR3 DNA: TGTGCCAGCAGCGTAGCGACCCGGGGGGAGACCCAGTACTTC.

CDR3 sequence reads: CASSLFFGRASYNSPLHF. The CDR3, as DNA: TGTGCCAGCAGCCTGTTTTTTGGGAGGGCCTCCTATAATTCACCCCTCCACTTT. The rearrangement joins TRBV5-8 to TRBJ1-6; D gene ambiguous. The germline gives CDR1 SGHTS, CDR2 YDEGEE. V was pared by 4 bases and J by 0 bases, with 17 bases between. The CDR3 runs 18 residues.

V gene TRBV9 combines with J gene TRBJ1-2; 8 nucleotides line up with TRBD1. Germline CDR1 SGDLS, CDR2 YYNGEE. The CDR3 covers 15 residues. V was clipped by 4 bases and J by 1 base; unmatched bases: 6. In DNA, the CDR3 is TGTGCCAGCAGCCCGAGGACAGGGAATAACTATGGCTACACCTTC. Translated, it gives CASSPRTGNNYGYTF.

The V gene is TRBV28, the J gene TRBJ1-6; 7 bases are shared with TRBD1. Germline V gene lookup returns CDR1 MDHEN and CDR2 SYDVKM. The CDR3 loop spans 16 amino acids. The junction had 10 bases not matched to a gene; V was cut back by 7 bases and J by 4 bases. The CDR3 region has the DNA TGTGCCAGCAATCCGAGAGGGGGCGGTTATAATTCACCCCTCCACTTT. This sequence encodes CASNPRGGGYNSPLHF.

CDR3 bases: TGTGCCAGCAGCTTAGGGAGGGGGACTGAAGCTTTCTTT. This translates into CASSLGRGTEAFF. The chain uses TRBV13 and TRBJ1-1; D may be TRBD1 (6 bases). The V gene's germline CDR1 is PRHDT and CDR2 FYEKMQ (reference sequence). V shed 0 bases and J shed 5 bases, with 7 bases lying between them. The CDR3 is made up of 13 amino acids.

This clone came up once. The rearrangement uses TRBV5-6 and TRBJ2-5; D might be TRBD1 (6 bases). Germline lookup yields CDR1 SGHDT and CDR2 YYEEEE. CDR3 length: 13 residues. The V gene lost 5 bases and the J gene lost 4 bases, with 12 bases spanning the gap. DNA of the CDR3: TGTGCCAGCAGGTGGACAGCCGGAGAGACCCAGTACTTC. Translation: CASRWTAGETQYF.

The chain links TRBV5-1 to TRBJ2-3, with a possible D match to TRBD2 (6 bases). V was clipped by 0 bases and J by 2 bases, with 16 bases between them. This CDR3 is built from 17 residues. From germline, CDR1 is SGHRS and CDR2 YFSETQ. CDR3 sequence (DNA): TGCGCCAGCAGCTTGGTATCAGGGAGGCATCACACAGATACGCAGTATTTT. It translates to CASSLVSGRHHTDTQYF. Full variable domain (outside the CDR3, taken from reference TRBV5-1 and TRBJ2-3): KAGVTQTPRYLIKTRGQQVTLSCSPISGHRSVSWYQQTPGQGLQFLFEYFSETQRNKGNFPGRFSGRQFSNSRSEMNVSTLELGDSALYLCASSLVSGRHHTDTQYFGPGTRLTVL.

V is TRBV6-5 and J is TRBJ2-2; TRBD1 agrees at 8 bases. Germline values: CDR1 MNHEY, CDR2 SVGAGI. The CDR3 spans 15 residues. After removal of 5 bases from V and 4 bases from J, the junction contained 6 bases not matched to a gene. As DNA, the CDR3 is TGTGCCAGCAGTCCGACGGGACAGGCCACCGGGGAGCTGTTTTTT. Its translation is CASSPTGQATGELFF.

The CDR3: CASSLREISYNEQFF. In nucleotides, the CDR3 is TGTGCCAGCAGCTTAAGGGAGATTTCCTACAATGAGCAGTTCTTC. The genes are TRBV7-2 and TRBJ2-1; D may be TRBD2 (5 bases). Germline CDR1 is SGHTA and CDR2 is FQGNSA. V lost 2 bases and J 1 base, leaving 9 bases between the germline ends. This CDR3 is 15 amino acids long. Combining the CDR3 with reference TRBV7-2 and TRBJ2-1 gives the whole variable domain GAGVSQSPSNKVTEKGKDVELRCDPISGHTALYWYRQSLGQGLEFLIYFQGNSAPDKSGLPSDRFSAERTGGSVSTLTIQRTQQEDSAVYLCASSLREISYNEQFFGPGTRLTVL.

The chain recombines TRBV27 with TRBJ2-1; the D gene is possibly TRBD2 (6 bases). The V end was cut by 4 bases, the J end by 6 bases, with 13 bases between. The CDR3 covers 14 residues. Germline V CDR1 and CDR2: MNHEY, SMNVEV (reference sequence). CDR3 sequence (DNA): TGTGCCAGCAGTTCTCTACTAGCCCCCAATGAGCAGTTCTTC. This encodes CASSSLLAPNEQFF.

This chain joins TRBV6-5 and TRBJ1-1; 9 bases match TRBD1. V trimming: 5 bases; J trimming: 3 bases; junction bases outside the gene matches: 4. Germline V gene lookup returns CDR1 MNHEY and CDR2 SVGAGI. This CDR3 has 14 amino acids. The CDR3, as DNA: TGTGCCAGCAGTAAGGACAGGGGAGACACTGAAGCTTTCTTT. Translation: CASSKDRGDTEAFF.

The V and J genes are TRBV27 and TRBJ2-3, with 8 bases identical to TRBD2. Germline CDR1 reads MNHEY; CDR2 reads SMNVEV (reference sequence). The CDR3 consists of 16 residues. J gave up 2 bases and V 3 bases, and 7 bases lay outside the gene matches. The CDR3 coding sequence is TGTGCCAGCAGTTTCATGGCGGGGGGCTTCACAGATACGCAGTATTTT. Protein product: CASSFMAGGFTDTQYF.

This rearrangement joins TRBV7-3 to TRBJ2-6, with 8 bases matching TRBD2. After removal of 9 bases from V and 1 base from J, the junction contained 5 bases not matched to a gene. This CDR3 contains 15 residues. Looked up from germline, CDR1 is SGHTA and CDR2 is FQGTGA. CDR3 nucleotides: TGTGCCAGTAAATCGGGAGGGTCTGGGGCCAACGTCCTGACTTTC. Translating it yields CASKSGGSGANVLTF.

This clone has just a few counts. The chain carries TRBV7-9 and TRBJ2-7; 7 bases are shared with TRBD2. Germline V gene sequence: CDR1 SEHNR, CDR2 FQNEAQ (reference sequence). Trimming took 1 base from V and 3 from J; bases not matched to a gene: 0. CDR3 length: 13 amino acids. This chain's CDR3 is CASSLVAGYEQYF. CDR3 coding DNA: TGTGCCAGCAGCTTAGTAGCGGGCTACGAGCAGTACTTC.

The CDR3 is CASSPLAGGGDTQYF. DNA for the CDR3: TGTGCCAGCAGCCCCCTTGCGGGAGGCGGGGATACGCAGTATTTT. The chain links TRBV7-3 to TRBJ2-3; 8 nucleotides match TRBD2. The CDR3 is 15 amino acids. Germline assignment: CDR1 SGHTA and CDR2 FQGTGA. V shed 5 bases, J shed 6 bases, and the junction held 10 bases outside the gene matches.

The gene calls are TRBV4-2 and TRBJ1-1, with TRBD1 as a possible D gene (6 bases). Trimming stripped 1 base from V and 2 bases from J, with 8 bases between. This CDR3 has 14 amino acids. The germline V gene has CDR1 LGHNA and CDR2 YNFKEQ. This CDR3 is CASSQGTDNTEAFF. The CDR3 DNA reads TGTGCCAGCAGCCAAGGGACAGACAACACTGAAGCTTTCTTT.

The chain recombines TRBV4-2 with TRBJ1-1; possibly TRBD1 for D (6 bases). From germline, CDR1 is LGHNA and CDR2 YNFKEQ. The CDR3 contains 13 residues. V lost 6 bases and J lost 0, with 8 bases in between. This CDR3 is CASRQGLNTEAFF. In nucleotides, the CDR3 is TGTGCCAGCAGACAGGGTTTGAACACTGAAGCTTTCTTT.

V is TRBV13 and J is TRBJ2-5; 7 nucleotides line up with TRBD2. CDR1 and CDR2 (germline): PRHDT, FYEKMQ (reference sequence). The length of the CDR3 is 15 residues. V shed 5 bases, J shed 8 bases, and the junction held 14 bases outside the gene matches. CDR3 region: CASSQSPLASGTQYF. The CDR3 nucleotides read TGTGCCAGCAGCCAAAGCCCACTAGCGTCAGGAACCCAGTACTTC.